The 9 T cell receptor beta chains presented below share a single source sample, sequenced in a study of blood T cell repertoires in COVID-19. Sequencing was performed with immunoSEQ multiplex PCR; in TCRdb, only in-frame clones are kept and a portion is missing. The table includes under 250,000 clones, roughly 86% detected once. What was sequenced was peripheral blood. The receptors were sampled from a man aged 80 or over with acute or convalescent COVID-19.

The CDR3, as DNA: TGTGCCAGCAGTTCACTCGGGGGGTATAGCAATCAGCCCCAGCATTTT. Amino acids: CASSSLGGYSNQPQHF. The V call is TRBV6-6, the J call TRBJ1-5; D may be TRBD1 (5 bases). CDR3 length equals 16 residues. Germline CDR1 reads MNHNY; CDR2 reads SVGAGI (reference sequence). Trimming stripped 4 bases from V and 0 bases from J, with 13 bases between.

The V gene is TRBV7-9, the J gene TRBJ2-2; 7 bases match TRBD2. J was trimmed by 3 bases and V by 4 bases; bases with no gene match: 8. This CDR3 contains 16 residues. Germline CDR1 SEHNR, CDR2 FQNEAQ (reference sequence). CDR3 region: CASSSGGTTYTGELFF. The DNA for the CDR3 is TGTGCCAGCAGCTCCGGGGGGACTACCTACACCGGGGAGCTGTTTTTT.

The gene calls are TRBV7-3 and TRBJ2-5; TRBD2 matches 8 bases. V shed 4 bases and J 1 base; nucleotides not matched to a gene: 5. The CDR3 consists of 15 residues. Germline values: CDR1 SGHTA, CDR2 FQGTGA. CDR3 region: CASSSSGGFQETQYF. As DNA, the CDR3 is TGTGCCAGCAGCTCCAGCGGGGGCTTCCAAGAGACCCAGTACTTC.

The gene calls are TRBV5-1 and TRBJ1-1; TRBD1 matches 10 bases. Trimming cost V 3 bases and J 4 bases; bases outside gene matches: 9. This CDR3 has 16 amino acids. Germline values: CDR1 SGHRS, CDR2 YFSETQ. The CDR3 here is CASSSEGTGVTTEAFF. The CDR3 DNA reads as TGCGCCAGCAGCTCGGAGGGGACAGGGGTCACCACTGAAGCTTTCTTT.

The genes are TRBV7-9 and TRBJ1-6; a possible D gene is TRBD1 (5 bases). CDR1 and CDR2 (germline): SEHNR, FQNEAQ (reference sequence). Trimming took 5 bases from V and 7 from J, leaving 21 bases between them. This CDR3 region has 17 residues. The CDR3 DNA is TGTGCCAGCAGCGACGGACATCTAGGGGTCGGCAATTCACCCCTCCACTTT. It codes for CASSDGHLGVGNSPLHF.

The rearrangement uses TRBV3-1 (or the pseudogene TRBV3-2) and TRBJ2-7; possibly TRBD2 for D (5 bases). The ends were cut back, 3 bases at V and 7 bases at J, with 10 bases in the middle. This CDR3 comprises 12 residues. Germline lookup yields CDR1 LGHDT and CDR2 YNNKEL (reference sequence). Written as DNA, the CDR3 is TGTGCCAGCAGCCAGAGCGCGGGTGAGCAGTACTTC. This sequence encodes CASSQSAGEQYF.

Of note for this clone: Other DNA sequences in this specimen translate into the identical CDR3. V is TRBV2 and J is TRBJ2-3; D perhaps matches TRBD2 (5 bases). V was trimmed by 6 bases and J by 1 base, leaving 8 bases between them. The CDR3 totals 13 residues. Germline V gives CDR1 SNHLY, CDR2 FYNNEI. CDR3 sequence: CASRRGGTDTQYF. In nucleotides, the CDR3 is TGTGCCAGCAGACGGGGAGGCACAGATACGCAGTATTTT.

For the CDR3, the DNA is TGTGCCAGTAGTCGTCCCGGGGGGGGTCGGGGAGAGACCCAGTACTTC. Translation gives CASSRPGGGRGETQYF. This chain connects TRBV19 to TRBJ2-5; 8 nucleotides agree with TRBD2. V dropped 5 bases and J dropped 4; count of bases not matched to a gene: 12. The CDR3 length is 16 residues. Germline lookup yields CDR1 LNHDA and CDR2 SQIVND (reference sequence).

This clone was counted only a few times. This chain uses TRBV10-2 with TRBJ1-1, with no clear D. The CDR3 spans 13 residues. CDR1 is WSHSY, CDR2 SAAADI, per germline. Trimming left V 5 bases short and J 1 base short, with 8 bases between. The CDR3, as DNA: TGCGCCAGCAGTTCCCAATGGAACACTGAAGCTTTCTTT. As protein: CASSSQWNTEAFF.